The 7 T cell receptor beta chains below come from one sample, sequenced in a study of PD-L1 blockade in urothelial cancer. Generated by immunoSEQ multiplex PCR, the TCRdb table keeps only in-frame clones and is missing some. The sample holds tens of thousands of clones, approximately 86% seen once. The starting material was PBMCs, obtained around atezolizumab (anti-PD-L1) treatment. The receptors stem from a man over 45 with urothelial cancer.

CDR3 residues: CASSQVGRVDYGYTF. The CDR3 coding sequence is TGCGCCAGCAGCCAAGTGGGCAGGGTCGACTATGGCTACACCTTC. V is TRBV4-3 and J is TRBJ1-2; the D gene is possibly TRBD1 (5 bases). V lost 1 base to trimming and J lost 3 bases, with 12 bases between them. The CDR3 sequence is 15 residues long. Germline V lookup: CDR1 LGHNA, CDR2 YSLEER.

The chain has TRBV5-4 and TRBJ1-1; D gene ambiguous. Germline V CDR1 and CDR2: SGHNT, YYREEE (reference sequence). V was pared by 0 bases and J by 11 bases, with 14 bases between. This CDR3 is built from 13 residues. The CDR3, as DNA: TGTGCCAGCAGCTTGGATCCCCCCGTGGCCGCTTTCTTT. Its protein is CASSLDPPVAAFF.

The rearrangement links TRBV25-1 to TRBJ1-3; the match to TRBD1 covers 7 bases. CDR1 is MGHDK and CDR2 is SYGVNS in the germline V gene. The length of the CDR3 is 16 residues. V was clipped by 4 bases and J by 0 bases; unmatched bases: 6. CDR3 residues: CASSALQGTSGNTIYF. The CDR3 DNA is TGTGCCAGCAGTGCCCTACAGGGGACCTCTGGAAACACCATATATTTT.

The table lists this clone with a count of one. The chain carries TRBV21-1 and TRBJ2-7; TRBD1 is the table's D call and was not checked against the DNA. TRBV21-1 is a pseudogene locus. The CDR3 covers 14 residues. CDR3 in amino acids: CASSKDGRVYEQYF. The CDR3 DNA sequence: TGTGCCAGCAGCAAAGACGGCAGGGTCTACGAGCAGTACTTC.

The chain joins TRBV12-2 to TRBJ1-1; the table's D call of TRBD1 was not tested on the DNA. TRBV12-2 is annotated as a pseudogene. This CDR3 comprises 14 residues. The CDR3 nucleotides read TGTGCAAGTCGCTTCCGACAGGGGAGAACTGAAGCTTTCTTT. Translated, it gives CASRFRQGRTEAFF.

The chain has TRBV30 and TRBJ1-5, with a tentative D call TRBD1 (6 bases). V lost 7 bases and J lost 3, with 13 bases in between. The CDR3 is 13 residues long. Per germline, CDR1 GTSNPN and CDR2 SVGIG (reference sequence). CDR3: CASSDRYNQPQHF. In nucleotides, the CDR3 is TGTGCCTCCTCCGACAGGTACAATCAGCCCCAGCATTTT.

This clone occurred a few times. The V gene is TRBV5-4, the J gene TRBJ1-2, with 8 bases identical to TRBD1. CDR1 and CDR2 (germline): SGHNT, YYREEE (reference sequence). The V gene end was trimmed by 0 bases and the J gene end by 6 bases; junction bases not matched to a gene: 4. The CDR3 covers 14 residues. The DNA of the CDR3 is TGTGCCAGCAGCTTGGCCCAGGGGGCGGATGGCTACACCTTC. Protein: CASSLAQGADGYTF.